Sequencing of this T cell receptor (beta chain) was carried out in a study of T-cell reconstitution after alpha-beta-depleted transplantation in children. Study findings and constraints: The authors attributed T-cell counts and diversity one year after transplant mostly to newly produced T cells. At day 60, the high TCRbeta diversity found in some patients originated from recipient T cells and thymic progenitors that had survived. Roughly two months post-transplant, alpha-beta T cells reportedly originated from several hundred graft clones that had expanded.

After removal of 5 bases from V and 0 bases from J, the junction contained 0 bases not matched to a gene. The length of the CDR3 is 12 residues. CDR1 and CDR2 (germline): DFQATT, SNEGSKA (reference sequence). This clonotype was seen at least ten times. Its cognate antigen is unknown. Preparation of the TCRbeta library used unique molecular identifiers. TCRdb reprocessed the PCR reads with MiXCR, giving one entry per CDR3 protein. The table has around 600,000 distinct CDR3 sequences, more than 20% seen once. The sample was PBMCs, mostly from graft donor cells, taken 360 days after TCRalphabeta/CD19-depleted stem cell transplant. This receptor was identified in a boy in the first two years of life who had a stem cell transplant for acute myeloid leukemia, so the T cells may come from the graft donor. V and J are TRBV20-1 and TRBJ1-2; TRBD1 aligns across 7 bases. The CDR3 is CSAQGANYGYTF. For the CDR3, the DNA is TGCAGTGCTCAGGGGGCTAACTATGGCTACACCTTC.